What follows is one TCR beta chain and its context. PCR involved 60 Vbeta and 13 Jbeta primers. Sequenced by immunoSEQ multiplex PCR; TCRdb stores in-frame clones only, minus some. Altogether about 78,000 clones are present, 60% to 70% being singletons, with the ten largest covering 5.7%. These data belong to a study of cytomegalovirus exposure and HLA in healthy donors. Nominal health characterized the donors when sampled, though unrecorded immune exposures were likely. Trimming shortened V by 2 bases and J by 0 bases, and 9 bases separated the two germline ends. The germline V gene has CDR1 SGDLS and CDR2 YYNGEE. The CDR3 has 15 residues.

V usage is TRBV9 and J usage is TRBJ1-3, with D hard to call. Input material: PBMCs. This sequence originates from a young man in good health and CMV-seropositive. This CDR3 is CASSVAGNSGNTIYF. Here the CDR3 DNA reads TGTGCCAGCAGCGTTGCCGGGAACTCTGGAAACACCATATATTTT.